One and the same sample provided the 14 T cell receptor beta chains below, sequenced in a study of blood T cell repertoires in COVID-19. The method was immunoSEQ multiplex PCR; TCRdb's version includes in-frame clones alone and lacks a portion of them. The sample lists roughly 300,000 clones; more than 75% were seen once. Sequenced sample: peripheral blood. The receptor source for this set is a woman aged 45 to 65 with acute or convalescent COVID-19.

The chain recombines TRBV7-3 with TRBJ2-2; 9 nucleotides match TRBD2. After removal of 1 base from V and 5 bases from J, the junction contained 11 bases not matched to a gene. The CDR3 is 18 amino acids. The V gene's germline CDR1 is SGHTA and CDR2 FQGTGA. The CDR3 reads CASSLISLAGRGTGELFF. The CDR3 region has the DNA TGTGCCAGCAGCTTAATTTCCCTAGCGGGACGGGGGACCGGGGAGCTGTTTTTT.

The rearrangement links TRBV28 to TRBJ2-1, with a tentative D call TRBD2 (5 bases). Trimming pared 6 bases from V and 6 bases from J, leaving 12 bases between. The CDR3 is 13 amino acids. Germline CDR1 and CDR2: MDHEN and SYDVKM. The chain's CDR3 is CASSSPAGNEQFF. The CDR3 bases are TGTGCCAGCAGCTCTCCGGCGGGCAATGAGCAGTTCTTC.

The V and J genes are TRBV6-2 or TRBV6-3 and TRBJ2-7; no clear D gene. Looked up from germline, CDR1 is MNHEY and CDR2 is SVGEGT. The CDR3 has 14 amino acids. Trimming cost V 0 bases and J 3 bases, with 9 bases left between them. In nucleotides, the CDR3 is TGTGCCAGCAGTTACTCGCCGACTGACTACGAGCAGTACTTC. It translates to CASSYSPTDYEQYF.

This clone showed up just once. The chain recombines TRBV4-1 with TRBJ2-3; TRBD2 matches at 12 bases. The germline V gene encodes CDR1 MGHRA and CDR2 YSYEKL. V lost 6 bases, J lost 0 bases, and 10 bases stayed unmatched. The CDR3 runs 18 residues. The CDR3 reads CASSQKTGTSGSTDTQYF. In nucleotides, the CDR3 is TGCGCCAGCAGTCAAAAAACCGGGACTAGCGGGAGCACAGATACGCAGTATTTT.

This sequence joins TRBV27 and TRBJ2-7; 7 positions match TRBD2. Germline CDR1 MNHEY, CDR2 SMNVEV (reference sequence). V shed 5 bases and J 1 base; nucleotides not matched to a gene: 11. The CDR3 loop spans 16 amino acids. The CDR3 nucleotides read TGTGCCAGCAGTGTCTTTGGGCAGGGACTATCCTACGAGCAGTACTTC. This encodes CASSVFGQGLSYEQYF.

This clone was detected only once. V and J are TRBV7-2 and TRBJ1-2; a weak D match, TRBD1 (5 bases). Trimming left V 7 bases short and J 4 bases short, with 16 bases between. The CDR3 consists of 14 residues. In germline, CDR1 is SGHTA, CDR2 FQGNSA. CDR3 sequence reads: CASNSNHGGYGYTF. DNA for the CDR3: TGTGCCAGCAACTCTAACCACGGGGGCTATGGCTACACCTTC.

This clone has only one observation. DNA of the CDR3: TGTGCCAGCACGGGACTAGCGTTTTTTACCGTGGCCACAGATACGCAGTATTTT. Its protein is CASTGLAFFTVATDTQYF. This chain connects TRBV2 to TRBJ2-3, with TRBD2 matching over 10 bases. The V segment lost 7 bases and the J segment 2 bases; nucleotides outside the gene matches: 15. CDR1 and CDR2 (germline): SNHLY, FYNNEI. This CDR3 comprises 18 residues.

This clone was detected only once. V gene TRBV4-2 combines with J gene TRBJ2-3, with 7 nucleotides matching TRBD2. V lost 2 bases to trimming and J lost 2 bases; unmatched junction nucleotides: 7. This CDR3 is 16 amino acids long. The germline gives CDR1 LGHNA, CDR2 YNFKEQ. This CDR3 reads CASSQQPGLTTDTQYF. DNA for the CDR3: TGTGCCAGCAGCCAACAACCGGGACTAACCACAGATACGCAGTATTTT.

The J gene is TRBJ2-7, the V gene TRBV14; possible D gene TRBD1, 5 bases. Deletions cut 5 bases from V and 7 bases from J, with 9 bases between. CDR1 and CDR2 (germline): SGHDN, FVKESK. The CDR3 has 11 residues. CDR3 nucleotides: TGTGCCAGCAGCTGGGGCAGGGAGCAGTACTTC. Amino acids: CASSWGREQYF. The full variable domain, completed using reference TRBV14 and TRBJ2-7, is EAGVTQFPSHSVIEKGQTVTLRCDPISGHDNLYWYRRVMGKEIKFLLHFVKESKQDESGMPNNRFLAERTGGTYSTLKVQPAELEDSGVYFCASSWGREQYFGPGTRLTVT.

This rearrangement joins TRBV9 to TRBJ2-5, with D perhaps matching TRBD2 (5 bases). The V and J ends lost 4 bases and 1 base respectively, with 8 bases between them. The germline CDR1 and CDR2 sequences are SGDLS and YYNGEE. The CDR3 loop spans 13 amino acids. The CDR3 DNA is TGTGCCAGCAGCTCGGGAAGCCAAGAGACCCAGTACTTC. It encodes CASSSGSQETQYF.

The chain carries TRBV25-1 and TRBJ1-2; 9 bases are shared with TRBD1. V was pared by 2 bases and J by 8 bases, with 3 bases of the junction left unmatched. CDR1 is MGHDK and CDR2 is SYGVNS in the germline V gene. CDR3 length: 13 residues. CDR3 in DNA: TGTGCCAGCAGTGAACAGACAGGGGGAGGCTACACCTTC. Amino acid sequence: CASSEQTGGGYTF.

The CDR3 coding sequence is TGCAGCGTTGCGGGAGCTAACTATGGCTACACCTTC. As protein: CSVAGANYGYTF. The genes are TRBV29-1 and TRBJ1-2; D gene ambiguous. The CDR3 covers 12 residues. The ends were cut back, 4 bases at V and 0 bases at J, with 6 bases in the middle. Looked up from germline, CDR1 is SQVTM and CDR2 is ANQGSEA.

This chain connects TRBV28 to TRBJ2-6; TRBD1 matches 9 bases. Germline lookup yields CDR1 MDHEN and CDR2 SYDVKM. V lost 6 bases, J lost 0 bases, and 18 bases stayed unmatched. The CDR3 has 21 residues. DNA for the CDR3: TGTGCCAGCAGCTCACGGGACAGGGCAATTTCGGGATACTCTGGGGCCAACGTCCTGACTTTC. This codes for CASSSRDRAISGYSGANVLTF.

This clone showed up just once. V and J are TRBV28 and TRBJ2-3, with TRBD1 matching 7 bases. CDR3 length: 14 residues. CDR1 is MDHEN, CDR2 SYDVKM, per germline. V was pared by 5 bases and J by 4 bases, with 6 bases of the junction left unmatched. The CDR3 spells CASSKQGSPDTQYF. CDR3 nucleotide sequence: TGTGCCAGCAGTAAACAGGGGTCCCCAGATACGCAGTATTTT.